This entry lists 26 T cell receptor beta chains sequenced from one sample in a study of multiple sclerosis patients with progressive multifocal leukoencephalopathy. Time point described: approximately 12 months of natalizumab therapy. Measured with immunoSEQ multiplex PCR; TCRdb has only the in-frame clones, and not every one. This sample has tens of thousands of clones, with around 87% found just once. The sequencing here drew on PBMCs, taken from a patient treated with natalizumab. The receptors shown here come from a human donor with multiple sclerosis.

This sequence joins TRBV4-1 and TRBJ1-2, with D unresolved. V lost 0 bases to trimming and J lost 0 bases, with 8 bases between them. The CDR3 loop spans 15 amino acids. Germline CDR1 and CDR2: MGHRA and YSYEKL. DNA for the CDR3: TGCGCCAGCAGCCAAGAAACCGCTGCTAACTATGGCTACACCTTC. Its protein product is CASSQETAANYGYTF.

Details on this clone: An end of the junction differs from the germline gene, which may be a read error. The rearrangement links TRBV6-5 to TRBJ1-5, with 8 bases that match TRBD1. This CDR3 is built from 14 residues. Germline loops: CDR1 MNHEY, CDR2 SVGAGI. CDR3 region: CASSLTGAHQLQHF. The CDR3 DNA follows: TGTGCCAGCAGTTTGACAGGGGCTCATCAGCTCCAGCATTTT.

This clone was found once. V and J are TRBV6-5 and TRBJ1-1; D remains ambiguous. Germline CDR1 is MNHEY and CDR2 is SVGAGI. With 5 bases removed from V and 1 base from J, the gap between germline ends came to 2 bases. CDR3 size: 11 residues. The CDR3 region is CASSGNTEAFF. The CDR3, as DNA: TGTGCCAGCAGTGGGAACACTGAAGCTTTCTTT.

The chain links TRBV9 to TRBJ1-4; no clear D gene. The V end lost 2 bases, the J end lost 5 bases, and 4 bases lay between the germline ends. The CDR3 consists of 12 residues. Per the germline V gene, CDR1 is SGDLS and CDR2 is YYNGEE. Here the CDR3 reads CASSVDNEKLFF. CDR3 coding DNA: TGTGCCAGCAGCGTTGACAATGAAAAACTGTTTTTT.

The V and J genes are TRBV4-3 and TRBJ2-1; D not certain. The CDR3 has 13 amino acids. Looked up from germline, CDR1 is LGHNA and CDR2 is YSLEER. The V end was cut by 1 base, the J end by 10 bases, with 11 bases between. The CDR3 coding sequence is TGCGCCAGCAGCCAAGCTTCATCCTGGGAGCAGTTCTTC. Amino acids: CASSQASSWEQFF.

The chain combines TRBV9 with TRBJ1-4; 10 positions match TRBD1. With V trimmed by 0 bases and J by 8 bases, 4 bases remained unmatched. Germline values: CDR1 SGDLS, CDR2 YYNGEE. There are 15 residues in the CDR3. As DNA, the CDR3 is TGTGCCAGCAGCGTAGCGGGACAGGGGAGGGAAAAACTGTTTTTT. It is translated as CASSVAGQGREKLFF. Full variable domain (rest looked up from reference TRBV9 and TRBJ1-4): DSGVTQTPKHLITATGQRVTLRCSPRSGDLSVYWYQQSLDQGLQFLIQYYNGEERAKGNILERFSAQQFPDLHSELNLSSLELGDSALYFCASSVAGQGREKLFFGSGTQLSVL.

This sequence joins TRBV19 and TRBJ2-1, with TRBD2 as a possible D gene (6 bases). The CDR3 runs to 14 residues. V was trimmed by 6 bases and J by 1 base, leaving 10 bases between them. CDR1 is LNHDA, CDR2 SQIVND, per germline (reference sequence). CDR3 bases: TGTGCCAGTAGCACCGGGGGATCCTACAATGAGCAGTTCTTC. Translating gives CASSTGGSYNEQFF.

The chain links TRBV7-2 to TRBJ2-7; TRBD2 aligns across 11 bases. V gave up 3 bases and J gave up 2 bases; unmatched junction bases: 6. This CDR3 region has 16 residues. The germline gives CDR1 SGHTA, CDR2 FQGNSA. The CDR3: CASSFWTSGFTYEQYF. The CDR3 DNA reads TGTGCCAGCAGCTTCTGGACTAGCGGGTTCACCTACGAGCAGTACTTC.

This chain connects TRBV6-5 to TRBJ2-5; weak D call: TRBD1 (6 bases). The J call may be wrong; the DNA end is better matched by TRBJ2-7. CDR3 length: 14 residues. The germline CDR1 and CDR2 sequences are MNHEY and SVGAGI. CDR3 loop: CASSRQVPVYEQYF. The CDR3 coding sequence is TGTGCCAGCAGTCGACAGGTTCCCGTCTACGAGCAGTACTTC.

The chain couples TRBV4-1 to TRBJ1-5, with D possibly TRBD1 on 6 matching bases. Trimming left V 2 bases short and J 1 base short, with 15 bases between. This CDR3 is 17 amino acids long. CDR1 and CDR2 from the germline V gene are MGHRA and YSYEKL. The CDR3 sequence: CASSQTQGPRSNQPQHF. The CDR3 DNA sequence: TGCGCCAGCAGCCAAACTCAGGGGCCAAGGAGCAATCAGCCCCAGCATTTT.

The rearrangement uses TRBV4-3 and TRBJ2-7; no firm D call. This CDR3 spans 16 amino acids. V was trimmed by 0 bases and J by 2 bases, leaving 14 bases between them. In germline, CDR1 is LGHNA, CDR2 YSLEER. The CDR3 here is CASSQDLTAMAYEQYF. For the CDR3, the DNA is TGCGCCAGCAGCCAAGATCTTACGGCCATGGCCTACGAGCAGTACTTC.

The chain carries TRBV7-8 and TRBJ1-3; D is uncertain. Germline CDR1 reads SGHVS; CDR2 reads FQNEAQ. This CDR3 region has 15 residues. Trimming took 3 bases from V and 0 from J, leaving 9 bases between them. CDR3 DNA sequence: TGTGCCAGCAGCTTTACAGCTTTCTCTGGAAACACCATATATTTT. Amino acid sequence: CASSFTAFSGNTIYF.

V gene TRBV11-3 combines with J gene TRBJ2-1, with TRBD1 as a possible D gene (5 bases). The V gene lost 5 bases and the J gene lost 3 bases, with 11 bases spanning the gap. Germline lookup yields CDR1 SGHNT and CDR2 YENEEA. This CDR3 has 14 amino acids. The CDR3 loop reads CASSPSDSYNEQFF. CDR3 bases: TGTGCCAGCAGCCCCAGCGACAGCTACAATGAGCAGTTCTTC. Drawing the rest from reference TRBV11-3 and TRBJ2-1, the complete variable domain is EAGVVQSPRYKIIEKKQPVAFWCNPISGHNTLYWYLQNLGQGPELLIRYENEEAVDDSQLPKDRFSAERLKGVDSTLKIQPAELGDSAVYLCASSPSDSYNEQFFGPGTRLTVL.

The CDR3 nucleotides read TGTGCCAGCAGCTCCGGGGGTTGGTCCGAGCAGTACTTC. Translation: CASSSGGWSEQYF. This chain connects TRBV7-9 to TRBJ2-7, with D possibly being TRBD2 (6 bases). Germline V gene sequence: CDR1 SEHNR, CDR2 FQNEAQ (reference sequence). V lost 4 bases and J lost 6, with 13 bases in between. There are 13 residues in the CDR3.

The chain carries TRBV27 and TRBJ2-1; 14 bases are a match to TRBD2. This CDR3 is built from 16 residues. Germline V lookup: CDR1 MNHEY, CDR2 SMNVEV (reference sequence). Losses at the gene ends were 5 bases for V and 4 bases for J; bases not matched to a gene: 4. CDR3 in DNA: TGTGCCAGCAGTACCCGACTAGCGGGGGGGTACAATGAGCAGTTCTTC. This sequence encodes CASSTRLAGGYNEQFF.

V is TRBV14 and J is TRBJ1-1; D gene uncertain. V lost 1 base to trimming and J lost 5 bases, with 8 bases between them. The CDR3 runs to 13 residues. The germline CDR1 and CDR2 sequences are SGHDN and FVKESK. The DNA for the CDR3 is TGTGCCAGCAGCCAAGTCCGGGGAACTGAAGCTTTCTTT. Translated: CASSQVRGTEAFF.

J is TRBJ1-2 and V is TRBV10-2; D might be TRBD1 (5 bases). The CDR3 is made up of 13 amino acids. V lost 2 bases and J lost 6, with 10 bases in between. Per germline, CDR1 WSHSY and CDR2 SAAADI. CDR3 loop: CASSEIGGDGYTF. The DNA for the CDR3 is TGCGCCAGCAGTGAGATTGGGGGGGATGGCTACACCTTC.

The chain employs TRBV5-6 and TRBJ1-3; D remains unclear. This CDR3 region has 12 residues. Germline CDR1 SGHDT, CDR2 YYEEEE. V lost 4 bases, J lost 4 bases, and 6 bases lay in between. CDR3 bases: TGTGCCAGCAGCGCCCAAGGAAACACCATATATTTT. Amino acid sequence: CASSAQGNTIYF.

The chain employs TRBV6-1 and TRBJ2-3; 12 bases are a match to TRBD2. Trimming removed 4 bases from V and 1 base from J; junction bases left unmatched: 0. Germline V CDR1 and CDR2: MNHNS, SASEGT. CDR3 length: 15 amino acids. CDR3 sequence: CASSGLAGGTDTQYF. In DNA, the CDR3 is TGTGCCAGCAGTGGACTAGCGGGGGGCACAGATACGCAGTATTTT.

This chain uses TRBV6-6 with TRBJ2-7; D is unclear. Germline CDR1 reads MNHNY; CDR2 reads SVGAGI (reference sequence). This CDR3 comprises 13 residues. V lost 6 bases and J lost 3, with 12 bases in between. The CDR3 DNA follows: TGTGCCAGCAGCGATTACAAGGGCTACGAGCAGTACTTC. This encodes CASSDYKGYEQYF.

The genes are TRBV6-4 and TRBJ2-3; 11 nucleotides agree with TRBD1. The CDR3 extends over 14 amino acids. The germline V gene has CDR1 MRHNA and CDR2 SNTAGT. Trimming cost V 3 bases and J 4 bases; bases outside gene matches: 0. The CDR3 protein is CASSEGQGADTQYF. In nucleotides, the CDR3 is TGTGCCAGCAGTGAGGGACAGGGGGCAGATACGCAGTATTTT.

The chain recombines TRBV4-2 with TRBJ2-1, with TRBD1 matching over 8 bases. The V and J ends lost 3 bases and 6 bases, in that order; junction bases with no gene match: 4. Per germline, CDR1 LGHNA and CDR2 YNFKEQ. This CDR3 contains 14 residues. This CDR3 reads CASSHNRGSNEQFF. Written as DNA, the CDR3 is TGTGCCAGCAGCCATAACAGGGGGAGCAATGAGCAGTTCTTC.

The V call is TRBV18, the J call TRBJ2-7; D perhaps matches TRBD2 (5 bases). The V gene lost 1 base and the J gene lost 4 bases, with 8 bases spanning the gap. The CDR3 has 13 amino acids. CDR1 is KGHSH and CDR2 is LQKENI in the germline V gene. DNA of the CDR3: TGTGCCAGCTCACCACAGGGAGAGTACGAGCAGTACTTC. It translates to CASSPQGEYEQYF.

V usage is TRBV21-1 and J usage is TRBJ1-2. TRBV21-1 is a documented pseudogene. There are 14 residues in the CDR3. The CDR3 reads CASSKGHGGFGYTF. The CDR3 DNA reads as TGTGCCAGCAGCAAAGGTCACGGTGGGTTCGGCTACACCTTC.

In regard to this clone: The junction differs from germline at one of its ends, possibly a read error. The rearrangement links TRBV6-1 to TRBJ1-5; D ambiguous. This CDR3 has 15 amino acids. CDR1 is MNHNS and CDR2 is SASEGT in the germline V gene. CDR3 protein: CASSEESIGNQPQHF. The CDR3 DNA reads TGTGCCAGCAGCGAAGAGAGTATAGGCAATCAGCCCCAGCATTTT.

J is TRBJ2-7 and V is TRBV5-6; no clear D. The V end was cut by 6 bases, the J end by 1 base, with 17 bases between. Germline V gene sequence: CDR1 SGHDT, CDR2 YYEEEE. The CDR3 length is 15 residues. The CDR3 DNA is TGTGCCAGCATTACCCCACGAGTCTTTTCCTACGAGCAGTACTTC. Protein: CASITPRVFSYEQYF.